The source of this T cell receptor beta chain is a study of blood T cell repertoires in COVID-19. Background on the study: There were acute and convalescent COVID-19 samples, and they came from the United States, Italy and Spain. Sample material is recorded as cDNA or gDNA derived from T cells, B-cell-depleted T cells, or PBMCs.

Losses at the gene ends were 0 bases for V and 1 base for J; bases not matched to a gene: 7. Germline lookup yields CDR1 LGHNT and CDR2 FRNRAP. The CDR3 covers 18 residues. How the authors handled the data: Nucleated cell number was recorded as an estimate derived from reference gene primer amplification. Sequenced by immunoSEQ multiplex PCR; TCRdb stores in-frame clones only, minus some. For V, J and clone size, that table is used; D and trimming come from the DNA. The sample gives about 95,000 clones, about nine tenths of which show up once; 3% to 4% is in the top ten. Input material: peripheral blood. This TCR was sampled from a woman aged 70-85 years with acute or convalescent COVID-19. The rearrangement joins TRBV12-5 to TRBJ1-3, with 9 bases lining up with TRBD1. The CDR3 coding sequence is TGTGCTAGTGGTTTGGTTCTACAGGGGGCCCTTTCTGGAAACACCATATATTTT. Its translation is CASGLVLQGALSGNTIYF. Looking up the rest from reference TRBV12-5 and TRBJ1-3 gives the full variable domain: DARVTQTPRHKVTEMGQEVTMRCQPILGHNTVFWYRQTMMQGLELLAYFRNRAPLDDSGMPKDRFSAEMPDATLATLKIQPSEPRDSAVYFCASGLVLQGALSGNTIYFGEGSWLTVV.